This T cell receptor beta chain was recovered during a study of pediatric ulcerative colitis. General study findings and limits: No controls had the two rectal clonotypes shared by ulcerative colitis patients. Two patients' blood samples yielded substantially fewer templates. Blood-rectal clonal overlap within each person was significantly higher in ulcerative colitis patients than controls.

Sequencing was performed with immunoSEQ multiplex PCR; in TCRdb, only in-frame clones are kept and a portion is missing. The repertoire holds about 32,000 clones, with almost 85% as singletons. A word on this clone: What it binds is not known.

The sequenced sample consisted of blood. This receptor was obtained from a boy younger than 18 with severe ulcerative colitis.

The CDR3 is CASSPSTNEKLFF. The CDR3 DNA is TGTGCCAGCAGCCCCTCAACTAATGAAAAACTGTTTTTT. V usage is TRBV7-6 and J usage is TRBJ1-4, with no clear D. The CDR3 extends over 13 amino acids. Trimming left V 5 bases short and J 0 bases short, with 4 bases between. Germline loops: CDR1 SGHVS, CDR2 FNYEAQ.